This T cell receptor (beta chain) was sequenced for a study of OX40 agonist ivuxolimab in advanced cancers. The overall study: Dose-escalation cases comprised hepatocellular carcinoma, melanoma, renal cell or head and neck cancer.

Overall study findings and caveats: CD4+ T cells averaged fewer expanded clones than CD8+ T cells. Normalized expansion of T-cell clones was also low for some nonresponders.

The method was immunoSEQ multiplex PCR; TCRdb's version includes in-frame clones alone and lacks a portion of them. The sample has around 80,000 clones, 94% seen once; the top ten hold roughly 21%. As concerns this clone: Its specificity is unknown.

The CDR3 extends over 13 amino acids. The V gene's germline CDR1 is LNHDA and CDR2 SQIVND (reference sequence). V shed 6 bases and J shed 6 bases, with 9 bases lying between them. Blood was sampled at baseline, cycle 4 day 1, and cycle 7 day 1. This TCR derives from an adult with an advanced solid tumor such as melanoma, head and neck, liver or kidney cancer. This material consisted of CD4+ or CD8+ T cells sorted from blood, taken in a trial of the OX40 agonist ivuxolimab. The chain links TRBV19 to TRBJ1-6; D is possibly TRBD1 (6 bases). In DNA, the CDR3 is TGTGCCAGTAGGACAGGCCGTAATTCACCCCTCCACTTT. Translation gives CASRTGRNSPLHF.